A single sample is the source of the 18 T cell receptor beta chains below, sequenced in a study of blood T cells in healthy people across ages. The use of a sample-barcoded 5' primer and a J-beta primer mix characterized a second PCR of about 7 to 12 cycles. One entry per CDR3 protein results from TCRdb running MiXCR on the 5' RACE reads. Of hundreds of thousands of distinct CDR3 sequences listed, approximately 67% are singletons. Sequenced: blood. Receptors were obtained from a man aged 25-45 years in good health.

V and J are TRBV3-1 and TRBJ2-1, with a weak D call TRBD2 (6 bases). The CDR3 length is 15 residues. The ends were cut back, 1 base at V and 7 bases at J, with 14 bases in the middle. Germline CDR1 is LGHDT and CDR2 is YNNKEL (reference sequence). CDR3 bases: TGTGCCAGCAGCCAAGCGGGGGACCTTAGAAATGAGCAGTTCTTC. This encodes CASSQAGDLRNEQFF.

There are a few counts of this clonotype. This CDR3 is CAISEARASSYNEQFF. DNA of the CDR3: TGTGCCATCAGTGAGGCCAGGGCCAGCTCCTACAATGAGCAGTTCTTC. The chain joins TRBV10-3 to TRBJ2-1; perhaps TRBD1 as D (5 bases). Germline values: CDR1 ENHRY, CDR2 SYGVKD. The CDR3 is 16 residues long. Trimming cost V 2 bases and J 0 bases, with 11 bases left between them.

For this clonotype: The junction and the germline gene differ at one end; a read error may be behind it. This chain connects TRBV5-1 to TRBJ2-7; 8 nucleotides align to TRBD1. In germline, CDR1 is SGHRS, CDR2 YFSETQ. The CDR3 is 14 residues long. This chain's CDR3 is CVSSVKTGAYEQYF. The CDR3 DNA follows: TGCGTCAGCAGCGTAAAGACAGGGGCCTACGAGCAGTACTTC. Based on the CDR3 plus reference TRBV5-1 and TRBJ2-7, the full variable domain is KAGVTQTPRYLIKTRGQQVTLSCSPISGHRSVSWYQQTPGQGLQFLFEYFSETQRNKGNFPGRFSGRQFSNSRSEMNVSTLELGDSALYLCVSSVKTGAYEQYFGPGTRLTVT.

The genes are TRBV7-2 and TRBJ2-1; no clear D gene. Matching the DNA end better, TRBJ2-7 makes the J call doubtful. The CDR3 runs to 12 residues. The germline V gene encodes CDR1 SGHTA and CDR2 FQGNSA. The CDR3 loop is CASSLLYNEQYF. CDR3 sequence (DNA): TGTGCCAGCAGCTTGTTATACAATGAGCAGTACTTC.

This chain joins TRBV6-6 and TRBJ2-1; D gene unclear. Trimming took 2 bases from V and 8 from J, leaving 7 bases between them. CDR3 size: 12 residues. Germline lookup yields CDR1 MNHNY and CDR2 SVGAGI (reference sequence). Written as DNA, the CDR3 is TGTGCCAGCAGTTACGTCTGGGATGAGCAGTTCTTC. It is translated as CASSYVWDEQFF.

The V call is TRBV28, the J call TRBJ2-4; TRBD1 matches at 9 bases. The end of the DNA fits TRBJ2-7 better, so the J call may be wrong. The CDR3 runs 12 residues. The germline V gene encodes CDR1 MDHEN and CDR2 SYDVKM. DNA for the CDR3: TGTGCCAGCTGGGACAGGGCTAACGAGCAGTACTTC. This translates into CASWDRANEQYF.

This clonotype was recorded at least ten times. The CDR3 sequence is CASSRPTGGGDTQYF. The CDR3 DNA follows: TGTGCCAGCAGTAGACCGACAGGGGGGGGAGATACGCAGTATTTT. This chain joins TRBV12-3 or TRBV12-4 and TRBJ2-3, with 9 nucleotides matching TRBD1. V lost 5 bases to trimming and J lost 5 bases; unmatched junction nucleotides: 8. The CDR3 length is 15 residues.

The sample holds one count of this clonotype. The J gene is TRBJ1-2, the V gene TRBV7-9; maybe TRBD1 (6 bases). This CDR3 has 17 residues. The ends were cut back, 3 bases at V and 3 bases at J, with 20 bases in the middle. The germline V gene has CDR1 SEHNR and CDR2 FQNEAQ (reference sequence). Written as DNA, the CDR3 is TGTGCCAGCAGCTTTAGTGGACAGAGGCAGAGAGACTATGGCTACACCTTC. It codes for CASSFSGQRQRDYGYTF.

As DNA, the CDR3 is TGCGCCAGCAGCCAAGGAATAGCGGCCTATTACAATGAGCAGTTCTTC. It yields the protein CASSQGIAAYYNEQFF. The J gene is TRBJ2-1, the V gene TRBV4-3; the D gene is possibly TRBD2 (6 bases). This CDR3 region has 16 residues. V dropped 1 base and J dropped 4 bases, with 14 bases sitting between them. Germline assignment: CDR1 LGHNA and CDR2 YSLEER.

This clonotype was picked up a small number of times. V is TRBV20-1 and J is TRBJ1-2, with 8 positions matching TRBD1. There are 15 residues in the CDR3. The V gene end was trimmed by 0 bases and the J gene end by 3 bases; junction bases not matched to a gene: 6. Germline V CDR1 and CDR2: DFQATT, SNEGSKA (reference sequence). As DNA, the CDR3 is TGCAGTGCTAGAGATGTGACAGGGGCCCACTATGGCTACACCTTC. Translation gives CSARDVTGAHYGYTF.

The chain employs TRBV30 and TRBJ2-5; 9 nucleotides match TRBD1. In germline, CDR1 is GTSNPN, CDR2 SVGIG (reference sequence). V lost 4 bases and J lost 4; bases outside the gene matches: 4. The CDR3 has 13 residues. CDR3 nucleotide sequence: TGTGCCTGGAACAGGGGGCGCACAGAGACCCAGTACTTC. Protein: CAWNRGRTETQYF.

This chain joins TRBV7-2 and TRBJ2-3; 11 nucleotides line up with TRBD2. The CDR3 totals 18 residues. Looked up from germline, CDR1 is SGHTA and CDR2 is FQGNSA. V dropped 1 base and J dropped 2; count of bases not matched to a gene: 8. CDR3 DNA sequence: TGTGCCAGCAGCTTAGGACTAGCGGGGAAATATTCCACAGATACGCAGTATTTT. It codes for CASSLGLAGKYSTDTQYF. The full variable domain, with the rest looked up from reference TRBV7-2 and TRBJ2-3, is GAGVSQSPSNKVTEKGKDVELRCDPISGHTALYWYRQSLGQGLEFLIYFQGNSAPDKSGLPSDRFSAERTGGSVSTLTIQRTQQEDSAVYLCASSLGLAGKYSTDTQYFGPGTRLTVL.

This chain links TRBV29-1 with TRBJ2-3; D ambiguous. Trimming stripped 6 bases from V and 5 bases from J, with 12 bases between. CDR3 length equals 12 residues. CDR1 is SQVTM and CDR2 is ANQGSEA in the germline V gene. The CDR3, as DNA: TGCAGCGTGACTCGCCTGGTAGATACGCAGTATTTT. It yields the protein CSVTRLVDTQYF.

The rearrangement links TRBV4-2 to TRBJ2-7; unclear D gene. The germline gives CDR1 LGHNA, CDR2 YNFKEQ. Trimming shortened V by 1 base and J by 3 bases, and 13 bases separated the two germline ends. The CDR3 runs to 15 residues. The DNA for the CDR3 is TGTGCCAGCAGCCAAGTTCGGGCCCTAGGCTACGAGCAGTACTTC. This gives the protein CASSQVRALGYEQYF.

A remark on this clonotype: This could be a read error, since a much larger clone is one nucleotide away. The chain joins TRBV20-1 to TRBJ2-3; the match to TRBD2 covers 10 bases. This CDR3 contains 15 residues. Germline-derived CDR1 and CDR2 are DFQATT and SNEGSKA (reference sequence). CDR3 loop: CSAASAGGHSDAQYF. In nucleotides, the CDR3 is TGCAGTGCCGCATCAGCGGGGGGGCATTCAGATGCGCAGTATTTT.

This clonotype was observed a single time. The rearrangement links TRBV10-3 to TRBJ2-2, with 11 positions matching TRBD2. The CDR3 contains 17 residues. Trimming at V came to 8 bases and at J to 0 bases, leaving 8 bases not matched to a gene. Germline V lookup: CDR1 ENHRY, CDR2 SYGVKD. CDR3 in amino acids: CAIPASGGTTNTGELFF. Here the CDR3 DNA reads TGTGCCATCCCGGCTAGCGGGGGGACAACGAACACCGGGGAGCTGTTTTTT.

This clonotype was counted once. This chain links TRBV29-1 with TRBJ1-1, with a weak D call TRBD1 (6 bases). V lost 7 bases and J lost 6, with 18 bases in between. Per germline, CDR1 SQVTM and CDR2 ANQGSEA. CDR3 length: 13 amino acids. Here the CDR3 reads CSASGGASAEAFF. CDR3 sequence (DNA): TGCAGCGCCAGTGGGGGCGCGAGCGCTGAAGCTTTCTTT.

In regard to this clonotype: Germline is not matched at one junction end, which may reflect a read error. The chain joins TRBV4-2 to TRBJ2-7; 11 nucleotides agree with TRBD2. Germline V CDR1 and CDR2: LGHNA, YNFKEQ. This CDR3 is built from 16 residues. The DNA of the CDR3 is TGTGCCGGCAGCCCCTCCCCGACTAGCGGGGTTTACGAGCAGTACTTC. It is translated as CAGSPSPTSGVYEQYF.